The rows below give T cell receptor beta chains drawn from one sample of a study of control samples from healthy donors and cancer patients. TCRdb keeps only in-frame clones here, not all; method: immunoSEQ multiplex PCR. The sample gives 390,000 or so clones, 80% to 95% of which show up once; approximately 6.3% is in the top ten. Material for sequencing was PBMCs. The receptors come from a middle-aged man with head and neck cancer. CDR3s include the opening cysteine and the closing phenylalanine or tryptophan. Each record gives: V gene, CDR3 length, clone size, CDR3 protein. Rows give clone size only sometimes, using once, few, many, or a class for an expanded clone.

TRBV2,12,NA,CAGTGISYGYTF
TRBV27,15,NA,CASSSTSGGTDTQYF
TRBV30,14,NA,CAWSYGGLYNEQFF
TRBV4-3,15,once,CASSQENRVTDTQYF
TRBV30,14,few,CAWSRLRGTGELFF
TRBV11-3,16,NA,CASSLGYTGSTGELFF
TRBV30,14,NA,CAWNPGHKNTEAFF
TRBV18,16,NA,CASSFRGGAGANVLTF
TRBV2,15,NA,CASSGNLRQGSEAFF
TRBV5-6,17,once,CASSLDQRNLINYGYTF
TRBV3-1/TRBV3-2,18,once,CASSPQPGLGLFRETQYF
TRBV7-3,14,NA,CASSLSRQRTEAFF
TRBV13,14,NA,CASSRQPMNTEAFF
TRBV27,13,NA,CASSGYGSEAQYF
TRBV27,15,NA,CASSLTGAPNTEAFF
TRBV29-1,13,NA,CSVKSGSVYGYTF
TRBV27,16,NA,CASSRTGLDFYNEQFF
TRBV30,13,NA,CAWTGRALYEQYF
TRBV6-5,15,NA,CASNQELAGYNEQFF
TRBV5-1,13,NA,CASSLELADTQYF
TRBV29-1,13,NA,CSAARDRNTEAFF
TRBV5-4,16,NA,CASSLDMKEGNEAQYF
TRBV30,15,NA,CAWSRNGLDDDEQFF
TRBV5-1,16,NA,CASSLAPGRVGETQYF
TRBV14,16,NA,CASSQVGLFSDYEQYF
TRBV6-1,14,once,CASSEPGAREKLFF
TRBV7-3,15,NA,CASSSRFGGYNEQFF
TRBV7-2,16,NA,CASSPLAGGGLDEQYF
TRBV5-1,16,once,CASSLGGRRGGTEAFF
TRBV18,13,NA,CASSPQEFAEAFF
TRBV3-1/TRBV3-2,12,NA,CASSHSDSEAFF
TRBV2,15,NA,CASRWDRGHTYEQYF
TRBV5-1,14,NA,CASSLWGRDQPQHF
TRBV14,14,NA,CASSQGRPNTEAFF
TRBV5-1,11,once,CASSLQETQYF
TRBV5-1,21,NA,CASSNLLTGHDLRNSNQPQHF
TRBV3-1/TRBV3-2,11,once,CASSQGYGYTF
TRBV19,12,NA,CASSSATQEAFF
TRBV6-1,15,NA,CASSEAGTGLEKLFF
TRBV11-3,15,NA,CASSPREGRTDTQYF
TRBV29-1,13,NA,CSAGWGFNNEQFF
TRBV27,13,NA,CASSPRDSNEQFF
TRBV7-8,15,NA,CASSPFRDSSNEQYF